Below, one T cell receptor beta chain is given with its context. Its antigen remains unidentified. No much larger clonotype is one base removed from it; base qualities were not supplied. The immunoSEQ Assay was used to sequence TCRbeta CDR3 regions. After extraction, genomic DNA underwent amplification by bias-controlled multiplex PCR, followed by high-throughput sequencing. From the authors' description of their analysis: To quantify the absolute abundance of each unique TCRbeta CDR3 region, sequences were collapsed and filtered. T cell fraction was estimated by normalizing TCRbeta template counts to usable DNA, which was measured by amplifying reference genes present in all nucleated cells. Repertoire TCRs were annotated as SARS-CoV-2-specific when V gene, CDR3 amino acid sequence and J gene were exactly matched to a known reactive TCR set. The reference SARS-CoV-2 TCR set came from MIRA and was filtered for enrichment in COVID-19-positive ImmuneCODE repertoires, removing public or cross-reactive TCRs. Using the MIRA antigens, annotated TCRs were further analysed by specific ORF or by position within an ORF. Depth was the summed frequency of annotated unique rearrangements, while breadth was defined as annotated unique rearrangements over total unique productive rearrangements. TCR breadth was compared between groups using two-sided Wilcoxon rank-sum tests. This is the immuneACCESS table as TCRdb keeps it, with only in-frame sequences that have V and J called. A part of the clones is gone; compared with another copy, unresolved V genes explain less than half, and the rest is unexplained. The DNA gave D and trimming, while V, J and clone size come from that table. The sample table records fewer than 400,000 clones; 70% to 90% of these occur just once. Clones ranked in the top ten supply 1.9% of the sample.

The germline V gene supplies CDR1 MNHEY and CDR2 SVGAGI. The CDR3 spans 16 residues, from the cysteine through the phenylalanine. The only DNA kept is the CDR3, 48 bases in frame from the first base. For this chain, trimming is 4 bases at the V end and 2 bases at the J end, and the number of junction bases without a gene match is 4. The data belong to a study of Ad26.COV2.S vaccination and SARS-CoV-2 variants (dated by TCRdb to about 2021). Study-wide context: Donors in the vaccine arm were drawn from COV1001, a multicentre, randomized, double-blind, placebo-controlled phase I-IIa trial testing Ad26.COV2.S in healthy adults. Ad26.COV2.S was given intramuscularly at 5x10^10 or 1x10^11 viral particles, as a single shot or as two shots 56 days apart. TCRbeta repertoire sequencing was used to assess the specificity and breadth of SARS-CoV-2-reactive T cell receptors after Ad26.COV2.S vaccination. A total of 32 samples were included in the TCR-sequenced set, comprising roughly 19 Ad26.COV2.S vaccine recipients, 5 placebo recipients and 8 SARS-CoV-2 convalescent individuals. Trial participants were randomized into five groups of five, in which low-dose or high-dose Ad26.COV2.S was given once or twice, or placebo was given on both occasions. Blinding of investigators to trial group allocation was maintained during experiments and outcome assessment. Beyond this particular receptor, the publication reports: The authors noted that the TCR breadth and depth analyses may have underestimated total T cell responses. Vaccine and placebo recipients had comparable non-spike TCR breadth, which fits with the vaccine containing only spike. Ad26.COV2.S recipients had higher spike-specific TCR breadth than placebo recipients (P = 0.0014). Comparing responses between vaccine doses or regimens was not something the study was powered to do. Substantial breadth of spike-specific CD8+ and CD4+ T cell responses was reported after vaccination.

The sample's treatment or condition label, decoded: over 15 received Ad26.COV2.S at low or high dose, single or two shots; about 5 received placebo; per-sample allocation not given. Repertoires of vaccine and placebo recipients were sequenced from samples collected on day 63 after the first injection. In Cohort 1b, some 25 adults aged 18-55 years were enrolled at a single site in Boston, USA, between 29 July and 7 August 2020. As a vaccine, Ad26.COV2.S was a replication-incompetent adenovirus type 26 vector that expressed a prefusion-stabilized SARS-CoV-2 spike protein derived from the original Wuhan strain.

The sequence derives from a person aged 18-60 years who received the Ad26.COV2.S COVID-19 vaccine or a placebo. The receptor chain draws on TRBV6-5 and TRBJ2-5; a stretch of 13 junction bases matches TRBD2. The specimen comprised peripheral blood, sampled in a trial of Ad26.COV2.S vaccine versus placebo. The CDR3: CASSFSTSGGQETQYF. DNA sequence: TGTGCCAGCAGTTTTTCGACTAGCGGGGGGCAAGAGACCCAGTACTTC.